The 10 T cell receptor beta chains in this list originate from one sample, sequenced in a study of blood T cell repertoires in COVID-19. TCRdb's table, derived via immunoSEQ multiplex PCR, lists solely in-frame clones and lacks some. The sample includes about 200,000 clones, over 75% of them seen just once. Sequencing input: peripheral blood. Receptors originate from a man in his sixties with acute or convalescent COVID-19.

The V gene is TRBV28, the J gene TRBJ2-5; 9 nucleotides align to TRBD1. The ends lost 6 bases at V and 5 bases at J; junction bases unmatched: 7. Germline lookup yields CDR1 MDHEN and CDR2 SYDVKM. There are 14 residues in the CDR3. The CDR3 is CASRGTGNWETQYF. In nucleotides, the CDR3 is TGTGCCAGCAGGGGGACAGGGAATTGGGAGACCCAGTACTTC.

Details on this clone: At one boundary the junction diverges from the germline segment, which might be a read error. The gene calls are TRBV4-1 and TRBJ1-3; TRBD1 is a possible D gene (5 bases). The CDR3 spans 16 residues. Germline V gene data show CDR1 as MGHRA and CDR2 as YSYEKL. This CDR3 is CARSHGGGSSGNTIYF. In nucleotides, the CDR3 is TGCGCCCGCAGTCACGGGGGGGGGAGCTCTGGAAACACCATATATTTT.

V gene TRBV12-3 or TRBV12-4 combines with J gene TRBJ1-5, with unresolved D. The ends were cut back, 5 bases at V and 2 bases at J, with 7 bases in the middle. The CDR3 consists of 13 residues. The CDR3 region is CASSPQGNQPQHF. The DNA for the CDR3 is TGTGCCAGCAGTCCCCAGGGCAATCAGCCCCAGCATTTT.

This chain connects TRBV9 to TRBJ1-6; 7 bases align to TRBD1. J lost 9 bases, V lost 3 bases, and 9 bases had no gene match. This CDR3 region has 15 residues. The germline gives CDR1 SGDLS, CDR2 YYNGEE. CDR3 nucleotides: TGTGCCAGCAGCGGGACCGGGACAGTAAGTTCACCCCTCCACTTT. Amino acid sequence: CASSGTGTVSSPLHF.

V usage is TRBV18 and J usage is TRBJ1-1, with 7 bases identical to TRBD1. The CDR3 extends over 15 amino acids. Trimming at V came to 0 bases and at J to 4 bases, leaving 5 bases not matched to a gene. Germline values: CDR1 KGHSH, CDR2 LQKENI. CDR3 nucleotide sequence: TGTGCCAGCTCACCACCTGGTAGGGGGCTCACTGAAGCTTTCTTT. Amino acids: CASSPPGRGLTEAFF.

The CDR3 DNA is TGTGCCAGCAGCGCGGGACAGATGACCGGGGAGCTGTTTTTT. It encodes CASSAGQMTGELFF. The gene calls are TRBV5-8 and TRBJ2-2, with D tentatively TRBD1 (7 bases). The CDR3 runs 14 residues. Trimming pared 4 bases from V and 5 bases from J, leaving 12 bases between. Germline V CDR1 and CDR2: SGHTS, YDEGEE. The whole variable domain, filled in from reference TRBV5-8 and TRBJ2-2, reads EAGVTQSPTHLIKTRGQQATLRCSPISGHTSVYWYQQALGLGLQFLLWYDEGEERNRGNFPPRFSGRQFPNYSSELNVNALELEDSALYLCASSAGQMTGELFFGEGSRLTVL.

The V gene is TRBV19, the J gene TRBJ2-4; TRBD2 agrees at 7 bases. The CDR3 spans 18 residues. The trim removed 3 bases at V and 0 bases at J, leaving 11 bases unmatched. Germline assignment: CDR1 LNHDA and CDR2 SQIVND (reference sequence). CDR3 amino acids: CASSIEGTGTTAKNIQYF. The CDR3 bases are TGTGCCAGTAGTATTGAGGGTACCGGGACTACAGCCAAAAACATTCAGTACTTC.

This chain links TRBV9 with TRBJ2-2, with D perhaps TRBD1 (6 bases). This CDR3 has 15 amino acids. Per germline, CDR1 SGDLS and CDR2 YYNGEE. V shed 4 bases and J shed 4 bases, with 14 bases lying between them. The CDR3, as DNA: TGTGCCAGCAGCAGCAGGGGCTCAACCACCGGGGAGCTGTTTTTT. Protein product: CASSSRGSTTGELFF.

The V call is TRBV7-2, the J call TRBJ1-1; 7 bases line up with TRBD1. The CDR3 length is 15 residues. CDR1 and CDR2 from the germline V gene are SGHTA and FQGNSA. V was pared by 5 bases and J by 4 bases, with 10 bases of the junction left unmatched. CDR3 sequence reads: CASSPWRGHSTEAFF. In DNA, the CDR3 is TGTGCCAGCAGCCCCTGGAGGGGGCATAGCACTGAAGCTTTCTTT.

The rearrangement links TRBV4-3 to TRBJ1-1; no clear D. The V and J ends lost 3 bases and 2 bases respectively, with 13 bases between them. Germline V gene data show CDR1 as LGHNA and CDR2 as YSLEER. The CDR3 extends over 15 amino acids. The CDR3 sequence: CASSHHYTLNTEAFF. The CDR3 DNA reads as TGCGCCAGCAGCCACCACTACACCCTCAACACTGAAGCTTTCTTT.